One sample yielded the 26 T cell receptor beta chains listed below, sequenced in a study of shared T cell receptors in the human thymus. The table came from immunoSEQ multiplex PCR; TCRdb's copy has only in-frame clones and leaves some out. This repertoire shows approximately 490,000 clones, roughly 74% found once; its top ten account for more than 0.01%. These data were likewise used in another study, on human thymus T cells.

The sample taken for sequencing was thymocytes. The source is a boy less than two years old with a congenital heart defect.

V usage is TRBV28 and J usage is TRBJ2-1; TRBD1 agrees at 8 bases. Germline V gene sequence: CDR1 MDHEN, CDR2 SYDVKM. CDR3 length: 15 amino acids. The V gene end was trimmed by 2 bases and the J gene end by 4 bases; junction bases not matched to a gene: 4. The chain's CDR3 is CASSLQGAGYNEQFF. The CDR3 nucleotides are TGTGCCAGCAGTTTACAGGGGGCGGGGTACAATGAGCAGTTCTTC. Variable domain in full (rest from reference TRBV28 and TRBJ2-1): DVKVTQSSRYLVKRTGEKVFLECVQDMDHENMFWYRQDPGLGLRLIYFSYDVKMKEKGDIPEGYSVSREKKERFSLILESASTNQTSMYLCASSLQGAGYNEQFFGPGTRLTVL.

This chain joins TRBV30 and TRBJ1-1, with 8 bases aligning to TRBD1. Looked up from germline, CDR1 is GTSNPN and CDR2 is SVGIG (reference sequence). The CDR3 totals 15 residues. The V segment lost 0 bases and the J segment 5 bases; nucleotides outside the gene matches: 8. CDR3: CAWSVSGQGWTEAFF. CDR3 nucleotide sequence: TGTGCCTGGAGTGTGTCCGGACAGGGATGGACTGAAGCTTTCTTT. The variable domain in full, with the rest retrieved from reference TRBV30 and TRBJ1-1, is SQTIHQWPATLVQPVGSPLSLECTVEGTSNPNLYWYRQAAGRGLQLLFYSVGIGQISSEVPQNLSASRPQDRQFILSSKKLLLSDSGFYLCAWSVSGQGWTEAFFGQGTRLTVV.

The chain employs TRBV18 and TRBJ2-5; 11 bases match TRBD1. V shed 0 bases and J 5 bases; nucleotides not matched to a gene: 2. CDR1 is KGHSH and CDR2 is LQKENI in the germline V gene. The CDR3 is 15 amino acids. CDR3 in amino acids: CASSPPDRGPETQYF. The CDR3 coding sequence is TGTGCCAGCTCACCACCGGACAGGGGGCCTGAGACCCAGTACTTC.

The CDR3 spells CASSLPGAGAGANVLTF. CDR3 sequence (DNA): TGTGCCAGCAGCCTCCCCGGGGCAGGGGCTGGGGCCAACGTCCTGACTTTC. This chain uses TRBV9 with TRBJ2-6, with a possible D match to TRBD1 (6 bases). The CDR3 runs 17 residues. Trimming stripped 4 bases from V and 2 bases from J, with 16 bases between. Germline V gene sequence: CDR1 SGDLS, CDR2 YYNGEE.

The chain uses TRBV27 and TRBJ2-7, with D tentatively TRBD1 (6 bases). Trimming shortened V by 4 bases and J by 6 bases, and 19 bases separated the two germline ends. Germline V CDR1 and CDR2: MNHEY, SMNVEV (reference sequence). CDR3 length: 15 amino acids. The CDR3 region has the DNA TGTGCCAGCAGTTCCCCGCCAGGGGCTTTTTCCGAGCAGTACTTC. This translates into CASSSPPGAFSEQYF.

J is TRBJ1-1 and V is TRBV5-1; the match to TRBD1 covers 7 bases. CDR3 length: 17 residues. The junction had 11 bases not matched to a gene; V was cut back by 0 bases and J by 3 bases. Germline loops: CDR1 SGHRS, CDR2 YFSETQ. CDR3 coding DNA: TGCGCCAGCAGCTTGGCCAAGGTAACAGGGGTGGACACTGAAGCTTTCTTT. Translation gives CASSLAKVTGVDTEAFF.

The V and J genes are TRBV7-9 and TRBJ2-7, with TRBD2 identical over 8 bases. The CDR3 is 14 residues long. Germline V CDR1 and CDR2: SEHNR, FQNEAQ (reference sequence). V lost 7 bases, J lost 1 base, and 6 bases stayed unmatched. The CDR3 protein is CASTSGSPSYEQYF. The CDR3 DNA reads TGTGCCAGCACCAGCGGGAGCCCTTCCTACGAGCAGTACTTC.

This clone occurred a few times. V usage is TRBV5-5 and J usage is TRBJ2-7; TRBD2 might be the D (5 bases). The germline gives CDR1 SGHKS, CDR2 YYEKEE (reference sequence). V lost 0 bases and J lost 5, with 9 bases in between. CDR3 length: 13 residues. Here the CDR3 DNA reads TGTGCCAGCAGCTTGGGAAGCGGCAACGAGCAGTACTTC. Residues: CASSLGSGNEQYF.

The rearrangement links TRBV4-2 to TRBJ1-2; TRBD1 might be the D (5 bases). There are 15 residues in the CDR3. CDR1 is LGHNA and CDR2 is YNFKEQ in the germline V gene. Trimming removed 0 bases from V and 5 bases from J, with 13 bases in between. The CDR3 protein is CASSQDNPGGYGYTF. The CDR3 region has the DNA TGTGCCAGCAGCCAAGATAATCCGGGGGGATATGGCTACACCTTC.

The chain combines TRBV5-6 with TRBJ2-2; no clear D. CDR3 length: 15 amino acids. V was pared by 1 base and J by 1 base, with 8 bases between. The germline V gene has CDR1 SGHDT and CDR2 YYEEEE. The DNA of the CDR3 is TGTGCCAGCAGCTTGAGGCGGATGAACACCGGGGAGCTGTTTTTT. Protein sequence: CASSLRRMNTGELFF. Complete variable domain (other parts from reference TRBV5-6 and TRBJ2-2): DAGVTQSPTHLIKTRGQQVTLRCSPKSGHDTVSWYQQALGQGPQFIFQYYEEEERQRGNFPDRFSGHQFPNYSSELNVNALLLGDSALYLCASSLRRMNTGELFFGEGSRLTVL.

The V gene is TRBV15, the J gene TRBJ1-2, with D maybe TRBD1 (5 bases). Germline assignment: CDR1 LNHNV and CDR2 YYDKDF (reference sequence). This CDR3 is 15 amino acids long. V was shortened by 0 bases and J by 0 bases, with 8 bases between the two germline ends. CDR3 sequence (DNA): TGTGCCACCAGCAGAGATAAGACAGCTAACTATGGCTACACCTTC. It is translated as CATSRDKTANYGYTF.

This clone was counted between two and nine times. The chain has TRBV6-1 and TRBJ2-7, with 10 nucleotides matching TRBD2. The V gene's germline CDR1 is MNHNS and CDR2 SASEGT. This CDR3 has 15 residues. V lost 3 bases, J lost 2 bases, and 4 bases stayed unmatched. CDR3 sequence: CASSDSSGGTYEQYF. CDR3 DNA sequence: TGTGCCAGCAGTGACTCTAGCGGGGGCACCTACGAGCAGTACTTC.

This clone was seen a handful of times. The rearrangement joins TRBV14 to TRBJ2-6, with a weak D call TRBD2 (6 bases). This CDR3 is built from 20 residues. Germline V lookup: CDR1 SGHDN, CDR2 FVKESK. Trimming took off 0 bases at V and 1 base at J, with 19 bases between the two ends. The CDR3 DNA reads as TGTGCCAGCAGCCAAGATCGTCCGGGGGTGATTTCATCTGGGGCCAACGTCCTGACTTTC. Its protein is CASSQDRPGVISSGANVLTF.

V and J are TRBV11-2 and TRBJ2-7; a possible D gene is TRBD2 (7 bases). Deletions cut 8 bases from V and 3 bases from J, with 23 bases between. This CDR3 has 16 amino acids. In germline, CDR1 is SGHAT, CDR2 FQNNGV. CDR3 sequence (DNA): TGTGCCAGCTCTAAAGGGGGGGGCCCACCCGACTACGAGCAGTACTTC. This translates into CASSKGGGPPDYEQYF. Full variable domain (rest looked up from reference TRBV11-2 and TRBJ2-7): EAGVAQSPRYKIIEKRQSVAFWCNPISGHATLYWYQQILGQGPKLLIQFQNNGVVDDSQLPKDRFSAERLKGVDSTLKIQPAKLEDSAVYLCASSKGGGPPDYEQYFGPGTRLTVT.

The sample holds one count of this clone. The chain couples TRBV10-1 to TRBJ2-5; TRBD2 is a possible D gene (7 bases). Germline lookup yields CDR1 WNHNN and CDR2 SYGVQD (reference sequence). V lost 9 bases and J lost 3, with 17 bases in between. The CDR3 sequence is 14 residues long. The CDR3 region is CARPRGGAEETQYF. DNA for the CDR3: TGCGCCAGACCTAGGGGGGGCGCGGAAGAGACCCAGTACTTC.

This clone was seen more than once but under ten times. V and J are TRBV27 and TRBJ2-5, with D possibly TRBD2 on 5 matching bases. Germline V gene lookup returns CDR1 MNHEY and CDR2 SMNVEV (reference sequence). The CDR3 is 16 amino acids. Trimming removed 3 bases at V and 4 bases at J, with 18 bases between. This CDR3 is CASSFLDPRRGETQYF. The CDR3, as DNA: TGTGCCAGCAGTTTCCTCGACCCCCGTCGGGGAGAGACCCAGTACTTC.

The V and J genes are TRBV5-1 and TRBJ1-4; TRBD1 matches 9 bases. Trimming at V came to 0 bases and at J to 6 bases, leaving 6 bases not matched to a gene. The CDR3 contains 16 residues. The V gene's germline CDR1 is SGHRS and CDR2 YFSETQ. The CDR3 DNA reads TGCGCCAGCAGCTTGGTCGGACAGGGGAAGTATGAAAAACTGTTTTTT. Protein: CASSLVGQGKYEKLFF.

The chain recombines TRBV9 with TRBJ2-1; TRBD2 matches at 7 bases. In germline, CDR1 is SGDLS, CDR2 YYNGEE. With 2 bases clipped from V and 5 bases from J, the junction kept 4 bases outside the gene matches. The CDR3 consists of 14 residues. The CDR3 loop is CASSVASGDNEQFF. DNA for the CDR3: TGTGCCAGCAGCGTCGCTAGCGGAGACAATGAGCAGTTCTTC.

This chain uses TRBV5-1 with TRBJ1-2; 9 bases are a match to TRBD1. From germline, CDR1 is SGHRS and CDR2 YFSETQ. V lost 0 bases to trimming and J lost 3 bases; unmatched junction nucleotides: 3. The CDR3 spans 15 residues. The DNA of the CDR3 is TGCGCCAGCAGCTTGGCGGACAGGGGACACTATGGCTACACCTTC. Residues: CASSLADRGHYGYTF. The full variable domain, its missing parts supplied by reference TRBV5-1 and TRBJ1-2, is KAGVTQTPRYLIKTRGQQVTLSCSPISGHRSVSWYQQTPGQGLQFLFEYFSETQRNKGNFPGRFSGRQFSNSRSEMNVSTLELGDSALYLCASSLADRGHYGYTFGSGTRLTVV.

This chain connects TRBV6-1 to TRBJ2-1; 7 positions agree with TRBD1. The germline gives CDR1 MNHNS, CDR2 SASEGT. The V and J ends lost 5 bases and 6 bases, in that order; junction bases with no gene match: 7. CDR3 length: 14 amino acids. CDR3 nucleotides: TGTGCCAGCAGTTTAGACAGGGACCGCAATGAGCAGTTCTTC. It is translated as CASSLDRDRNEQFF.

This chain's CDR3 is CAISESGLAPTGEQYF. The CDR3 region has the DNA TGTGCCATCAGTGAGTCAGGACTAGCGCCAACGGGAGAGCAGTACTTC. The chain uses TRBV10-3 and TRBJ2-7; 9 bases fit TRBD2. This CDR3 contains 16 residues. The germline gives CDR1 ENHRY, CDR2 SYGVKD. V shed 0 bases and J 7 bases; nucleotides not matched to a gene: 10.

The chain couples TRBV5-1 to TRBJ2-4; D may be TRBD2 (5 bases). Germline loops: CDR1 SGHRS, CDR2 YFSETQ. The CDR3 consists of 16 residues. V was cut by 2 bases and J by 1 base, with 13 bases left in between. The CDR3 region is CASSFARPGAKNIQYF. CDR3 in DNA: TGCGCCAGCAGCTTTGCGAGGCCGGGGGCCAAAAACATTCAGTACTTC. The variable domain in full, with the rest retrieved from reference TRBV5-1 and TRBJ2-4, is KAGVTQTPRYLIKTRGQQVTLSCSPISGHRSVSWYQQTPGQGLQFLFEYFSETQRNKGNFPGRFSGRQFSNSRSEMNVSTLELGDSALYLCASSFARPGAKNIQYFGAGTRLSVL.

This clone appeared a single time. The CDR3 sequence is CASSFEARGYEGYTF. The CDR3, as DNA: TGTGCCAGCAGTTTTGAGGCCAGGGGCTACGAAGGCTACACCTTC. This chain connects TRBV28 to TRBJ1-2, with a possible D match to TRBD1 (6 bases). CDR1 and CDR2 (germline): MDHEN, SYDVKM. The CDR3 spans 15 residues. V was shortened by 3 bases and J by 8 bases, with 19 bases between the two germline ends.

This clone was observed once. This chain uses TRBV5-1 with TRBJ2-3; the match to TRBD2 covers 13 bases. The J segment lost 5 bases and the V segment lost 4 bases, leaving 4 bases of the junction unmatched. Looked up from germline, CDR1 is SGHRS and CDR2 is YFSETQ. The CDR3 is 15 amino acids. The CDR3: CASSVGLAGVDTQYF. The CDR3 nucleotides are TGCGCCAGCAGCGTTGGACTAGCGGGAGTAGATACGCAGTATTTT.

This chain connects TRBV6-4 to TRBJ1-2; D ambiguous. This CDR3 comprises 15 residues. V lost 0 bases to trimming and J lost 2 bases, with 10 bases between them. Germline V gene sequence: CDR1 MRHNA, CDR2 SNTAGT. CDR3 coding DNA: TGTGCCAGCAGTGACTCCGAGGGCGCGAACTATGGCTACACCTTC. It yields the protein CASSDSEGANYGYTF.

This clone was seen a few times. The chain's CDR3 is CASSRQGYTDTQYF. CDR3 nucleotides: TGTGCCAGCAGCCGACAGGGGTACACAGATACGCAGTATTTT. The V call is TRBV9, the J call TRBJ2-3; 8 bases agree with TRBD1. Losses at the gene ends were 4 bases for V and 2 bases for J; bases not matched to a gene: 3. Germline V gives CDR1 SGDLS, CDR2 YYNGEE. This CDR3 region has 14 residues.